This T cell receptor beta chain stems from a study of identical twins. A single record per CDR3 protein comes from TCRdb applying MiXCR to the 5' RACE reads. The sample consists of over 550,000 distinct CDR3 sequences, roughly 7.1% of them appearing once. CDR3 length: 15 residues. In germline, CDR1 is DFQATT, CDR2 SNEGSKA (reference sequence). J lost 2 bases, V lost 3 bases, and 7 bases had no gene match. This clonotype was seen ten or more times. The same sample was also used in a study of yellow fever vaccine responses in identical twins.

This TCR came from a woman aged 18 to 35 in good health. Sequencing used PBMCs. The gene calls are TRBV20-1 and TRBJ2-1; 7 bases map to TRBD2. CDR3 nucleotide sequence: TGCAGTGCTAGTGGACTAGAGGGGCCCTACAATGAGCAGTTCTTC. It specifies CSASGLEGPYNEQFF.